This TCR beta chain was profiled in a study of T cells expressing NK-cell markers. Across the study: Investigators obtained TCR beta repertoires from sorted CD3+CD56+NKG2C+, CD3+CD56+NKG2C- and CD3+CD56-NKG2C+ T cells. Study conclusions and caveats: These clonotypes, the leaders elsewhere, also led the CD3+CD56-NKG2C+ fraction in several donors. NKG2C+ dominant clonotype frequencies in six donors were roughly 1.0-7.5% of CD8+ T cells.

CDR1 is MDHEN and CDR2 is SYDVKM in the germline V gene. This CDR3 is built from 16 residues. TCRdb reworked the 5' RACE reads into one entry per CDR3 protein, no DNA. Its table lists under 600,000 distinct CDR3 sequences. Comments on this clonotype: Its antigen is undetermined.

This clonotype originated in a woman between 45 and 65 years old in good health. The specimen was blood T cells: a sorted CD56 or NKG2C T cell subset, CD4+ or CD8+ T cells, or bulk PBMC T cells (not recorded which). The gene calls are TRBV28 and TRBJ2-4; TCRdb returns TRBD1, unconfirmable since there is no DNA. The CDR3 here is CASSLWQGLGKNIQYF.